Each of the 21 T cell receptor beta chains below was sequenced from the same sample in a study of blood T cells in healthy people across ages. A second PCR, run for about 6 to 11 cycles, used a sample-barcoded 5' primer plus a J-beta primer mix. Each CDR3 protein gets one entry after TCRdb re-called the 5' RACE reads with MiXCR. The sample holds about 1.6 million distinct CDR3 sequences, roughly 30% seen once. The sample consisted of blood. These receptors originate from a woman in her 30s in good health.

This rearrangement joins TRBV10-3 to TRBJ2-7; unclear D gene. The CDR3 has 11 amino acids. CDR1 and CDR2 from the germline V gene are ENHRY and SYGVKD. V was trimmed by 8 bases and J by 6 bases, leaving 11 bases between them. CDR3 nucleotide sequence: TGTGCCATCGAAAAATCCGGCGAGCAGTACTTC. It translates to CAIEKSGEQYF.

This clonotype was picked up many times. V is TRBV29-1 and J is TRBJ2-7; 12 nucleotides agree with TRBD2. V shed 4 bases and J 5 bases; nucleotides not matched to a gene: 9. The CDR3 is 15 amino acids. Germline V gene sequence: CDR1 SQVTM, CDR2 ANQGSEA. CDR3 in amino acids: CSVGPGLAGTNEQYF. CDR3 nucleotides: TGCAGCGTTGGGCCCGGACTAGCGGGAACCAACGAGCAGTACTTC.

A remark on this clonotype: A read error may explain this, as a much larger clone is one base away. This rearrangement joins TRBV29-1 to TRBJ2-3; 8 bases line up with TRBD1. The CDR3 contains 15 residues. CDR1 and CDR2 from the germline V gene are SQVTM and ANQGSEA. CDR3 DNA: TGCAGCGTTGAGGAACAGGGGGTGCTCACAGGTACGCAGTATTTT. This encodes CSVEEQGVLTGTQYF.

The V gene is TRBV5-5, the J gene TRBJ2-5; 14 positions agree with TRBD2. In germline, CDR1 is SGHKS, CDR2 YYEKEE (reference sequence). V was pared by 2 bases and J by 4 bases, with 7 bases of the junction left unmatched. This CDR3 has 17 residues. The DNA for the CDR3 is TGTGCCAGCAGCTTTCAGGGACTAGCGGGGGTGGGAGAGACCCAGTACTTC. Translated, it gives CASSFQGLAGVGETQYF.

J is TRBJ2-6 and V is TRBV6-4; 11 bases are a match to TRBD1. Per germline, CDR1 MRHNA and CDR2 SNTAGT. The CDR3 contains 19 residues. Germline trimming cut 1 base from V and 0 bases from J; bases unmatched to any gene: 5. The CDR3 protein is CASSDFRDRGDSGANVLTF. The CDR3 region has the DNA TGTGCCAGCAGTGACTTCCGGGACAGGGGGGACTCTGGGGCCAACGTCCTGACTTTC.

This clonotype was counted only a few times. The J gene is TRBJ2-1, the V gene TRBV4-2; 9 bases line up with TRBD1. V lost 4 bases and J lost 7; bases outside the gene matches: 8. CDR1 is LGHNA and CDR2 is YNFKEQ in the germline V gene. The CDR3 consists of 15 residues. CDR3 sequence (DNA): TGTGCCAGCAGCCCCGCCGGGACAGGGATTAATGAGCAGTTCTTC. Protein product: CASSPAGTGINEQFF.

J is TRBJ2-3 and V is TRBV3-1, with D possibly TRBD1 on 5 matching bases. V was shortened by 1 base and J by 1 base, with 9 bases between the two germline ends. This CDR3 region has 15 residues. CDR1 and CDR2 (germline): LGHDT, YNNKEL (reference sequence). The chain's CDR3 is CASSQVGLGTDTQYF. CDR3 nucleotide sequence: TGTGCCAGCAGCCAAGTGGGGCTAGGCACAGATACGCAGTATTTT.

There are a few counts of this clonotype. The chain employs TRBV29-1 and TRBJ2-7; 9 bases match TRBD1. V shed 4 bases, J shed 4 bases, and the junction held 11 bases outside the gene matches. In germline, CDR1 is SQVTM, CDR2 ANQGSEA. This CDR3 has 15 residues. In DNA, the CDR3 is TGCAGCGTTGGAGGCGGGACAGGGTCTTTTTACGAGCAGTACTTC. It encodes CSVGGGTGSFYEQYF.

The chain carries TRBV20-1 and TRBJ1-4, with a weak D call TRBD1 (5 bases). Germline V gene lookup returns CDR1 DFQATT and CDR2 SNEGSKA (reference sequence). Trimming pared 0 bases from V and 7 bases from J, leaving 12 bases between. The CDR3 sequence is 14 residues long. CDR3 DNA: TGCAGTGCTAGAGAAGACAGAGGATCTGAAAAACTGTTTTTT. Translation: CSAREDRGSEKLFF.

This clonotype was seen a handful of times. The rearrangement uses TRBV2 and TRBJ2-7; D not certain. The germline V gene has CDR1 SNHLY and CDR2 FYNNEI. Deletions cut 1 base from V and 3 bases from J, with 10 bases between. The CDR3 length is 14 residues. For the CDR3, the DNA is TGTGCCAGCAGTGAAGAGCCGGGTGGCTACGAGCAGTACTTC. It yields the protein CASSEEPGGYEQYF.

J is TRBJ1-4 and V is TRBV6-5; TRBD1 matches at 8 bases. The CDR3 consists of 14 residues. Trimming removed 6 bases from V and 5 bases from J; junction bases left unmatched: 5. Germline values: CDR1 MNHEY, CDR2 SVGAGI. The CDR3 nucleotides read TGTGCCAGCAGACTCGGACAGGGAAATGAAAAACTGTTTTTT. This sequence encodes CASRLGQGNEKLFF.

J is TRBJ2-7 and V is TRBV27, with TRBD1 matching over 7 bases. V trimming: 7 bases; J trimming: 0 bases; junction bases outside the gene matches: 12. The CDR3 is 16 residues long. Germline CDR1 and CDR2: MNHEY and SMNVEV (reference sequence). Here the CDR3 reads CASIGRGGGISYEQYF. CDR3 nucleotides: TGTGCCAGCATTGGGAGAGGGGGCGGCATCTCCTACGAGCAGTACTTC.

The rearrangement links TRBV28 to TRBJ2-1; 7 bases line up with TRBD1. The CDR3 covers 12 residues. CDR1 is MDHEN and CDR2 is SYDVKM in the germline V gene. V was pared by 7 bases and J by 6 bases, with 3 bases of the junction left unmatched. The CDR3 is CASKRGLNEQFF. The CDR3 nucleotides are TGTGCCAGCAAGAGGGGGCTCAATGAGCAGTTCTTC.

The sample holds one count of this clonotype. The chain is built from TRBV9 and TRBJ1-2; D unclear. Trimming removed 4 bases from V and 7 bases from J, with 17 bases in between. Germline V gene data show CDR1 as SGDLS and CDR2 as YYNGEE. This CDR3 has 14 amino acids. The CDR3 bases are TGTGCCAGCAGCCCTAGACCCGGGCGGGGTGGCTACACCTTC. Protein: CASSPRPGRGGYTF.

The CDR3 here is CASSLDLAGGIDTQYF. CDR3 in DNA: TGCGCCAGCAGCTTGGACCTAGCGGGAGGTATAGATACGCAGTATTTT. J is TRBJ2-3 and V is TRBV5-1, with TRBD2 matching 11 bases. This CDR3 region has 16 residues. The J segment lost 5 bases and the V segment lost 0 bases, leaving 5 bases of the junction unmatched. From germline, CDR1 is SGHRS and CDR2 YFSETQ.

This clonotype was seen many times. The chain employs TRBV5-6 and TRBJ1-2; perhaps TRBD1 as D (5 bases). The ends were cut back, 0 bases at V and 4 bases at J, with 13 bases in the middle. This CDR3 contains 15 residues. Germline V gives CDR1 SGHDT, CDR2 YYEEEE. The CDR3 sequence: CASSLAGLPVYGYTF. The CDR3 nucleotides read TGTGCCAGCAGCTTGGCAGGGCTACCCGTCTATGGCTACACCTTC.

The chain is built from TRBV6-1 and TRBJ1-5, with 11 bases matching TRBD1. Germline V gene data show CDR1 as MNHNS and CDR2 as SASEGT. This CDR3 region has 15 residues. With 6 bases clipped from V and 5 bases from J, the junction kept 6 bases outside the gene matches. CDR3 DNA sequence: TGTGCCAGCAGCGAGGACAGGGGGCGTTATCAGCCCCAGCATTTT. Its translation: CASSEDRGRYQPQHF.

DNA of the CDR3: TGTGCCAGCAGTTTAGAAGTCGCGGGGACTAACACCGGGGAGCTGTTTTTT. It yields the protein CASSLEVAGTNTGELFF. The chain combines TRBV12-3 or TRBV12-4 with TRBJ2-2, with D tentatively TRBD2 (6 bases). The CDR3 sequence is 17 residues long. V was cut by 1 base and J by 2 bases, with 14 bases left in between.

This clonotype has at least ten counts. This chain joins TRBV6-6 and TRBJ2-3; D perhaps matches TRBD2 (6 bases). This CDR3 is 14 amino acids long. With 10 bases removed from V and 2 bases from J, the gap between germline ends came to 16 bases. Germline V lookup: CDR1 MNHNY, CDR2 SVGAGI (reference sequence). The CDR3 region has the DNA TGTGCCACCGGACGGCTAGCGAACACAGATACGCAGTATTTT. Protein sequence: CATGRLANTDTQYF.

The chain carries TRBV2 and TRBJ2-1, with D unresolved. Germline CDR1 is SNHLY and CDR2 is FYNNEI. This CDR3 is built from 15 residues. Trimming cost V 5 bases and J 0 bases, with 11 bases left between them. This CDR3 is CASSRHGSSYNEQFF. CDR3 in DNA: TGTGCCAGCAGTCGACACGGAAGCTCCTACAATGAGCAGTTCTTC.

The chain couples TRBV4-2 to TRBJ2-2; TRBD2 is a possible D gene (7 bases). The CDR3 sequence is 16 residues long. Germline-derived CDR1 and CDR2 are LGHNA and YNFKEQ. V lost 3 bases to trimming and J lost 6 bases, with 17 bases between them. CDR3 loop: CASSHVQGGEAGELFF. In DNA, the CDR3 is TGTGCCAGCAGCCACGTACAGGGAGGGGAGGCCGGGGAGCTGTTTTTT.